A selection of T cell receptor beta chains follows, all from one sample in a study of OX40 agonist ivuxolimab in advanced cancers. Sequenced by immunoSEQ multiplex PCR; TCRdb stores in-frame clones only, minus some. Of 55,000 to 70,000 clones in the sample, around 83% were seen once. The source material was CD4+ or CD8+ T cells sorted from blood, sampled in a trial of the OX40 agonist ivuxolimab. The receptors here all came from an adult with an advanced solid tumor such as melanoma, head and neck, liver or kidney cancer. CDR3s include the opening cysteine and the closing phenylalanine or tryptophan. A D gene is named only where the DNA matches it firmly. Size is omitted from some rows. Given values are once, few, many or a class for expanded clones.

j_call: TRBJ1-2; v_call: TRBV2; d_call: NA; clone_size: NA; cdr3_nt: TGTGCCAGCAGTGAACTTGAGGGATACACCTTC; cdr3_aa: CASSELEGYTF
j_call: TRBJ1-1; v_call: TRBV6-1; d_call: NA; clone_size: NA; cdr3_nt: TGTGCCAGCAGTGTCAGCACAGGCACTGAAGCTTTCTTT; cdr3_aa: CASSVSTGTEAFF
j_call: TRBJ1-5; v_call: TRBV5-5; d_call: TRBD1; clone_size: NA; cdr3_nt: TGTGCCAGCAGCCCGCAGCTAGTGAGACAGGGTCGGAATCAGCCCCAGCATTTT; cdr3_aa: CASSPQLVRQGRNQPQHF
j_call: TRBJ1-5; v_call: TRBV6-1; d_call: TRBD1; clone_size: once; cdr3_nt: TGTGCCAGCAGCGCCGGACAGGGGAGAAATCAGCCCCAGCATTTT; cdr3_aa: CASSAGQGRNQPQHF
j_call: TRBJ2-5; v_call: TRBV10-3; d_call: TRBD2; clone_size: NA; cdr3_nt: TGTGCCGTAGGGACTAGCGGCCCTAGGCGAGAGACCCAGTACTTC; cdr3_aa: CAVGTSGPRRETQYF
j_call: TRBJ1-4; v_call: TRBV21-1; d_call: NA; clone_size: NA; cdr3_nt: TGTGCCAGCAGCAAAGTGTGGCTCAAGTCAACTAATGAAAAACTGTTTTTT; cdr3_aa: CASSKVWLKSTNEKLFF
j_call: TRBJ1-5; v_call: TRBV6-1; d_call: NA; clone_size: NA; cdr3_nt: TGTGCCAGCAGTGAAGACAGGACCCGGAAAGGCGTCCAGCCCCAGCATTTT; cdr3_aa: CASSEDRTRKGVQPQHF
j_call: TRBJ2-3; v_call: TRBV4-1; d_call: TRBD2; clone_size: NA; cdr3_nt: TGCGCCAGCAGCCACGTCCTAGCGGGGGGCACAGATACGCAGTATTTT; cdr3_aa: CASSHVLAGGTDTQYF
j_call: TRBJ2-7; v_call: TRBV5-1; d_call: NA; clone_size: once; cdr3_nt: TGCGCCAGCAGCTTGAGGGTGTGGGGGGCAGCCTACGAGCAGTACTTC; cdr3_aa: CASSLRVWGAAYEQYF
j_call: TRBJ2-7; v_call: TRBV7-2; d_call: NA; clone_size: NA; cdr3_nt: TGTGCCAGCAGCTTAGCGTCTTTGGGGAGGGAGCAGTACTTC; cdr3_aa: CASSLASLGREQYF
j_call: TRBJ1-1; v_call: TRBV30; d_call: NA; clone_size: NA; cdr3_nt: TGTGCCTGGAAGAGTAGTGATCTGAACACTGAAGCTTTCTTT; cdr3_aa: CAWKSSDLNTEAFF
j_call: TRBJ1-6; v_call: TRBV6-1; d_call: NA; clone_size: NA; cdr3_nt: TGTGCCAGCATGGGAGGGCAGTATAATTCACCCCTCCACTTT; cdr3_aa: CASMGGQYNSPLHF
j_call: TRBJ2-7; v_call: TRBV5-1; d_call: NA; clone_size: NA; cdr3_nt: TGCGCCAGCAGCTTGGCGGCAGGGGGGATCTACGAGCAGTACTTC; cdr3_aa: CASSLAAGGIYEQYF
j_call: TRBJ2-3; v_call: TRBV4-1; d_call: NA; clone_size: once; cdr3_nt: TGCGCCAGCAGCCAGCGGCCCCACACAGATACGCAGTATTTT; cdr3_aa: CASSQRPHTDTQYF
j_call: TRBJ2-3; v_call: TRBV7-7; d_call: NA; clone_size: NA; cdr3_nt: TGTGCCAGCAGCTACGGACCGGGACAAAGCACAGATACGCAGTATTTT; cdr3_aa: CASSYGPGQSTDTQYF
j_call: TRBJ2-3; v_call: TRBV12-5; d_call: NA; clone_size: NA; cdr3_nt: TGTGCTAGTGGTACGGACCCGTATACGCAGTATTTT; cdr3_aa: CASGTDPYTQYF
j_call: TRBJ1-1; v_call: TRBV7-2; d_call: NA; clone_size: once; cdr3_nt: TGTGCCAGCAGCTTGTTAGGGGACGCCACTGAAGCTTTCTTT; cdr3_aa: CASSLLGDATEAFF
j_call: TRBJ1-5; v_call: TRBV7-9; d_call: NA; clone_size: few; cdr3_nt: TGTGCCAGCAGCTCGCACTATCAGCCCCAGCATTTT; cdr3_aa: CASSSHYQPQHF
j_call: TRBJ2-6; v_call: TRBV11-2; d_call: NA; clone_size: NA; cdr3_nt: TGTGCCAGCAGCCCTCGCGTAGGGGCCAACGTCCTGACTTTC; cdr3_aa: CASSPRVGANVLTF
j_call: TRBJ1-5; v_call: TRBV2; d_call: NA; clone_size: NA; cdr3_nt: TGTGCCAGCAGTGTGTCCGGGGCCGTCAGACAGCCCCAGCATTTT; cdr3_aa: CASSVSGAVRQPQHF
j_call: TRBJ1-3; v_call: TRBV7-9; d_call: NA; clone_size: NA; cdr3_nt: TGTGCCAGCAGCTTAGCCGGGCCTGGAAACACCATATATTTT; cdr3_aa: CASSLAGPGNTIYF
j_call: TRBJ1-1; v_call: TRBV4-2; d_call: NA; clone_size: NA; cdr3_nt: TGTGCCAGCAGCCAAGCGCAGGCGAACACTGAAGCTTTCTTT; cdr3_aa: CASSQAQANTEAFF
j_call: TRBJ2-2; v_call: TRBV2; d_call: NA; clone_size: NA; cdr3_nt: TGTGCCAGCGGGGCCGGGGGACTGAACACCGGGGAGCTGTTTTTT; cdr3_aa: CASGAGGLNTGELFF
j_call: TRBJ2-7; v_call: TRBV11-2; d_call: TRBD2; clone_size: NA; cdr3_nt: TGTGCCAGCAGCTTAGAAGCGGGGAGGAACGAGCAGTACTTC; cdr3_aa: CASSLEAGRNEQYF